Listed below are T cell receptor beta chains from one sample, sequenced in a study of T-cell reconstitution after alpha-beta-depleted transplantation in children. TCRdb processed the PCR reads anew with MiXCR; each CDR3 protein has one entry. The sample consists of hundreds of thousands of distinct CDR3 sequences, roughly a tenth of them appearing once. The sample was PBMCs from the stem cell graft donor, taken from the stem cell graft. The receptors were sampled from a human donor who donated a stem cell graft to a child with acute myeloid leukemia. Both conserved end residues are part of each CDR3. Each record gives: D gene, J gene, V gene, clone size, CDR3 protein, CDR3 DNA. The D gene is left open where the match is weak. Clone sizes are given selectively: once, few, many, or a class where the clone is expanded.

. TRBJ1-3 TRBV15 many CATSRDPFTGNTIYF TGTGCCACCAGCAGAGATCCATTTACTGGAAACACCATATATTTT
. TRBJ2-7 TRBV5-1 few CASSFRGGTRSYEQYF TGCGCCAGCAGCTTTCGAGGCGGGACAAGGTCCTACGAGCAGTACTTC
. TRBJ2-7 TRBV12-3/TRBV12-4 . CASSPPHIGEQYF TGTGCCAGCAGTCCTCCTCATATCGGCGAGCAGTACTTC
TRBD2 TRBJ2-5 TRBV29-1 . CSVVAGTETQYF TGCAGCGTTGTAGCGGGAACAGAGACCCAGTACTTC
TRBD1 TRBJ1-4 TRBV12-3/TRBV12-4 . CASSSQGGEKLFF TGTGCCAGCAGTTCCCAGGGGGGTGAAAAACTGTTTTTT
TRBD2 TRBJ2-1 TRBV11-2 . CAASLGTSGKARSYNEQFF TGTGCCGCCAGCTTAGGGACTAGCGGGAAAGCTCGCTCCTACAATGAGCAGTTCTTC
TRBD2 TRBJ2-5 TRBV3-1 . CASSLRGLAGSNVETQYF TGTGCCAGCAGCCTCCGGGGACTAGCGGGATCTAACGTAGAGACCCAGTACTTC
. TRBJ2-1 TRBV24-1 . CATGGASYNEQFF TGTGCCACAGGGGGGGCGTCTTACAATGAGCAGTTCTTC
. TRBJ2-3 TRBV18 . CASSPQNLRSTDTQYF TGTGCCAGCTCACCACAGAACCTCCGGAGCACAGATACGCAGTATTTT
. TRBJ2-7 TRBV11-2 . CASSSWVRIFQGDYEQYF TGTGCCAGCAGCTCCTGGGTAAGGATTTTCCAAGGAGACTACGAGCAGTACTTC
. TRBJ2-7 TRBV20-1 many CSASPGQLASYEQYF TGCAGTGCTAGCCCCGGCCAGCTAGCATCCTACGAGCAGTACTTC
. TRBJ1-5 TRBV6-5 few CASSYSRGANQPQHF TGTGCCAGCAGTTACTCCAGGGGCGCAAATCAGCCCCAGCATTTT
. TRBJ2-1 TRBV29-1 . CSVVPGNWDEQFF TGCAGCGTTGTTCCGGGTAATTGGGATGAGCAGTTCTTC
. TRBJ1-4 TRBV5-1 few CASSALTGSSYEKLFF TGCGCCAGCAGCGCCCTGACAGGTTCAAGCTATGAAAAACTGTTTTTT
TRBD2 TRBJ2-7 TRBV2 . CASSVGIAGGKEQYF TGTGCCAGCAGTGTCGGGATAGCGGGAGGAAAAGAGCAGTACTTC
. TRBJ1-2 TRBV7-9 . CASSLKRVTGLYGYTF TGTGCCAGCAGCTTAAAGAGGGTTACAGGGCTTTATGGCTACACCTTC
TRBD1 TRBJ1-5 TRBV7-9 . CASSPGTGRQNSNQPQHF TGTGCCAGCAGCCCCGGGACAGGCCGGCAAAATAGCAATCAGCCCCAGCATTTT
. TRBJ2-1 TRBV4-1 few CASRPTGPLNEQFF TGCGCCAGCCGACCGACAGGACCCCTGAATGAGCAGTTCTTC
. TRBJ1-2 TRBV20-1 many CSASFPGLSGYTF TGCAGTGCTAGTTTCCCGGGGCTTTCTGGCTACACCTTC
TRBD2 TRBJ2-1 TRBV11-2 . CASSLGGLAGHLGEQFF TGTGCCAGCAGCTTAGGGGGCCTAGCGGGACACCTGGGTGAGCAGTTCTTC
. TRBJ2-7 TRBV2 . CASSLGQPVQYF TGTGCCAGCAGTTTAGGACAACCGGTGCAGTACTTC
. TRBJ2-1 TRBV12-3/TRBV12-4 few CASSSEGALPGEQFF TGTGCCAGCAGTTCTGAGGGTGCCCTTCCGGGTGAGCAGTTCTTC
. TRBJ1-5 TRBV6-1 . CASTSTRSQPQHF TGTGCCAGCACCTCCACCCGTAGCCAGCCCCAGCATTTT
. TRBJ2-3 TRBV12-3/TRBV12-4 . CASSLSPVPVTDTQYF TGTGCCAGCAGTTTAAGCCCAGTCCCGGTCACAGATACGCAGTATTTT
. TRBJ2-3 TRBV27 . CASTRSNFADTQYF TGTGCCAGCACCAGAAGCAATTTCGCAGATACGCAGTATTTT
. TRBJ2-3 TRBV9 few CASSPYSGRTDTQYF TGTGCCAGCAGCCCTTACTCAGGCCGCACAGATACGCAGTATTTT
TRBD2 TRBJ2-1 TRBV10-3 . CAISAPDGAGEYNEQFF TGTGCCATCAGTGCTCCCGATGGAGCGGGAGAGTACAATGAGCAGTTCTTC
TRBD1 TRBJ2-1 TRBV24-1 few CATSDPSPTGLKGNEQFF TGTGCCACCAGTGATCCCTCCCCGACAGGGTTGAAGGGCAATGAGCAGTTCTTC
TRBD2 TRBJ2-7 TRBV7-2 . CASSLEGGSYYEQYF TGTGCCAGCAGCTTAGAAGGCGGGAGCTACTACGAGCAGTACTTC
. TRBJ1-1 TRBV7-6 . CASRWDSNTEAFF TGTGCCAGCAGATGGGACTCGAACACTGAAGCTTTCTTT
. TRBJ1-2 TRBV29-1 . CSVGGAGGNYGYSF TGCAGCGTTGGTGGCGCGGGGGGCAACTATGGCTACAGCTTC
TRBD2 TRBJ2-3 TRBV29-1 many CSVFRLAVDTQYF TGCAGCGTTTTCCGGCTAGCGGTGGATACGCAGTATTTT
. TRBJ2-5 TRBV7-2 few CASSRPRGLYQETQYF TGTGCCAGCAGCCGTCCACGGGGCTTGTACCAAGAGACCCAGTACTTC
. TRBJ1-5 TRBV10-3 few CAISEYEGNQPQHF TGTGCCATCAGTGAATATGAGGGCAATCAGCCCCAGCATTTT
. TRBJ1-1 TRBV20-1 . CSARDSIRGNTEAFF TGCAGTGCTAGAGATAGCATACGGGGCAACACTGAAGCTTTCTTT
. TRBJ1-1 TRBV12-3/TRBV12-4 many CASSPRGVSPNTEAFF TGTGCCAGCAGTCCCAGGGGCGTGAGTCCGAACACTGAAGCTTTCTTT
. TRBJ2-3 TRBV5-1 few CASSLVLRDTQYF TGCGCCAGCAGCTTGGTTCTCCGCGATACGCAGTATTTT
. TRBJ2-7 TRBV20-1 . CSATEQPTYEQYF TGCAGTGCGACGGAACAGCCGACCTACGAGCAGTACTTC
TRBD1 TRBJ2-7 TRBV11-1 few CASSLATGDEQYF TGTGCCAGCAGCTTAGCGACAGGGGACGAGCAGTACTTC
. TRBJ1-4 TRBV27 . CASSLWDEGKLFF TGTGCCAGCAGTTTGTGGGACGAAGGAAAACTGTTTTTT
. TRBJ2-1 TRBV15 . CATSRARQGNEQFF TGTGCCACCAGCAGAGCCCGGCAGGGCAATGAGCAGTTCTTC
. TRBJ1-2 TRBV6-2/TRBV6-3 few CASSTWSGGYGYTF TGTGCCAGCAGTACCTGGTCGGGCGGATATGGCTACACCTTC
. TRBJ2-1 TRBV6-2/TRBV6-3 many CASSYYGEQFF TGTGCCAGCAGTTACTACGGTGAGCAGTTCTTC
TRBD2 TRBJ2-1 TRBV28 . CASWSSGMYNEQFF TGTGCCAGCTGGTCCAGCGGGATGTACAATGAGCAGTTCTTC
TRBD2 TRBJ2-7 TRBV11-2 few CASSLKREVLREQYF TGTGCCAGCAGCCTCAAGCGGGAGGTGTTGAGGGAGCAGTACTTC
. TRBJ2-5 TRBV9 . CASSVATGPPLASQETQYF TGTGCCAGCAGCGTAGCTACGGGGCCGCCTCTCGCCTCTCAAGAGACCCAGTACTTC
TRBD2 TRBJ2-3 TRBV6-2/TRBV6-3 . CATPGLAEGTSTDTQYF TGTGCCACCCCGGGACTAGCGGAGGGGACAAGCACAGATACGCAGTATTTT